These 28 T cell receptor beta chains originate from one sample sequenced in a study of cytomegalovirus exposure and HLA in healthy donors. PCR involved 60 Vbeta and 13 Jbeta primers. Assay used: immunoSEQ multiplex PCR; TCRdb lists only in-frame clones, some missing. There are approximately 240,000 clones in the sample; 80% to 90% occur only once, and less than 1.2% lies in the top ten. The sample consisted of PBMCs. These receptors all come from a woman aged 18-29 years in good health and CMV-seronegative.

The chain links TRBV5-4 to TRBJ1-1; D is uncertain. CDR1 and CDR2 (germline): SGHNT, YYREEE (reference sequence). V was clipped by 4 bases and J by 4 bases, with 11 bases between them. The CDR3 totals 13 residues. The chain's CDR3 is CASSPPGGTEAFF. CDR3 in DNA: TGTGCCAGCAGCCCACCGGGAGGCACTGAAGCTTTCTTT.

The gene calls are TRBV2 and TRBJ1-2; maybe TRBD1 (5 bases). The CDR3 consists of 15 residues. Germline-derived CDR1 and CDR2 are SNHLY and FYNNEI. V shed 5 bases and J shed 7 bases, with 20 bases lying between them. This CDR3 is CASSLNVGGAVGYTF. CDR3 sequence (DNA): TGTGCCAGCAGTCTCAACGTGGGAGGGGCTGTTGGCTACACCTTC.

The rearrangement uses TRBV19 and TRBJ1-4; tentatively, D is TRBD1 (5 bases). Germline V gene lookup returns CDR1 LNHDA and CDR2 SQIVND (reference sequence). The CDR3 is 14 residues long. V shed 3 bases and J shed 7 bases, with 12 bases lying between them. The CDR3 is CASSIGGSGEKLFF. In DNA, the CDR3 is TGTGCCAGTAGTATCGGGGGGTCGGGTGAAAAACTGTTTTTT.

The chain has TRBV2 and TRBJ2-5, with TRBD1 identical over 7 bases. This CDR3 comprises 14 residues. The J segment lost 5 bases and the V segment lost 5 bases, leaving 8 bases of the junction unmatched. Germline CDR1 and CDR2: SNHLY and FYNNEI. This CDR3 is CASSYQGVSETQYF. CDR3 DNA sequence: TGTGCCAGCAGTTATCAGGGGGTGTCGGAGACCCAGTACTTC. The whole variable domain, filled in from reference TRBV2 and TRBJ2-5, reads EPEVTQTPSHQVTQMGQEVILRCVPISNHLYFYWYRQILGQKVEFLVSFYNNEISEKSEIFDDQFSVERPDGSNFTLKIRSTKLEDSAMYFCASSYQGVSETQYFGPGTRLLVL.

V is TRBV7-9 and J is TRBJ2-7, with a weak D call TRBD1 (6 bases). Germline V gives CDR1 SEHNR, CDR2 FQNEAQ (reference sequence). CDR3 size: 15 residues. V was clipped by 4 bases and J by 3 bases, with 16 bases between them. The CDR3 loop reads CASSSLKTGLYEQYF. For the CDR3, the DNA is TGTGCCAGCAGCTCCTTGAAGACAGGTCTCTACGAGCAGTACTTC.

The chain links TRBV7-3 to TRBJ2-2; D not resolved. The CDR3 has 16 amino acids. Per germline, CDR1 SGHTA and CDR2 FQGTGA. V dropped 1 base and J dropped 0 bases, with 9 bases sitting between them. The CDR3 DNA reads as TGTGCCAGCAGCTTAAACAGTCTAACGAACACCGGGGAGCTGTTTTTT. Translating gives CASSLNSLTNTGELFF.

This rearrangement joins TRBV7-9 to TRBJ1-5; tentatively, D is TRBD1 (6 bases). Germline CDR1 SEHNR, CDR2 FQNEAQ (reference sequence). Trimming cost V 3 bases and J 4 bases, with 10 bases left between them. The CDR3 is made up of 14 amino acids. CDR3 protein: CASSFGQPNQPQHF. The CDR3 bases are TGTGCCAGCAGCTTCGGACAGCCAAATCAGCCCCAGCATTTT.

The J gene is TRBJ1-2, the V gene TRBV4-1; D is unresolved. The length of the CDR3 is 16 residues. V was cut by 1 base and J by 0 bases, with 12 bases left in between. CDR1 is MGHRA and CDR2 is YSYEKL in the germline V gene. CDR3 in amino acids: CASSQASTGANYGYTF. CDR3 nucleotides: TGCGCCAGCAGCCAAGCCTCGACGGGAGCTAACTATGGCTACACCTTC.

The rearrangement uses TRBV5-1 and TRBJ1-2; no reliable D call. Trimming stripped 0 bases from V and 7 bases from J, with 10 bases between. The CDR3 spans 13 residues. From germline, CDR1 is SGHRS and CDR2 YFSETQ. The DNA of the CDR3 is TGCGCCAGCAGCTTGGATGGAGGGAGTGGCTACACCTTC. Its translation is CASSLDGGSGYTF.

The V gene is TRBV7-9, the J gene TRBJ1-2, with 8 bases fitting TRBD1. The CDR3 is made up of 15 amino acids. Germline CDR1 reads SEHNR; CDR2 reads FQNEAQ (reference sequence). With V trimmed by 0 bases and J by 6 bases, 6 bases remained unmatched. CDR3 residues: CASSLADRVGDGYTF. The CDR3 DNA sequence: TGTGCCAGCAGCTTAGCGGACAGGGTAGGAGATGGCTACACCTTC.

J is TRBJ2-5 and V is TRBV9, with TRBD1 identical over 8 bases. Per germline, CDR1 SGDLS and CDR2 YYNGEE. CDR3 length equals 15 residues. With V trimmed by 5 bases and J by 2 bases, 8 bases remained unmatched. CDR3 sequence reads: CASSKGTGLQETQYF. CDR3 in DNA: TGTGCCAGCAGTAAAGGGACAGGCTTACAAGAGACCCAGTACTTC.

Only one count was recorded for this clone. This chain uses TRBV21-1 with TRBJ2-6; TRBD2 was called by the table and not checked on the DNA. TRBV21-1 corresponds to a pseudogene. This CDR3 spans 17 amino acids. CDR3 nucleotide sequence: TGTGCCAGCAGCCCACCTGGGGGGGGCGTCTGGGCCAACGTCCTGACTTTC. This sequence encodes CASSPPGGGVWANVLTF.

The chain couples TRBV4-1 to TRBJ1-3; D is unresolved. The CDR3 contains 15 residues. The germline V gene has CDR1 MGHRA and CDR2 YSYEKL. Trimming removed 0 bases from V and 1 base from J, with 7 bases in between. The CDR3 nucleotides read TGCGCCAGCAGCCAAGACCGGGGATCTGGAAACACCATATATTTT. It specifies CASSQDRGSGNTIYF.

This sequence joins TRBV2 and TRBJ2-7; 10 bases fit TRBD1. Germline values: CDR1 SNHLY, CDR2 FYNNEI. The V and J ends lost 4 bases and 3 bases, in that order; junction bases with no gene match: 6. The CDR3 runs 15 residues. The CDR3 loop reads CASSVDRGEFYEQYF. CDR3 DNA: TGTGCCAGCAGTGTGGACAGGGGGGAATTCTACGAGCAGTACTTC. Complete variable domain (other parts from reference TRBV2 and TRBJ2-7): EPEVTQTPSHQVTQMGQEVILRCVPISNHLYFYWYRQILGQKVEFLVSFYNNEISEKSEIFDDQFSVERPDGSNFTLKIRSTKLEDSAMYFCASSVDRGEFYEQYFGPGTRLTVT.

DNA of the CDR3: TGTGCCAGCCTGCGGCACCAGAACACCGGGGAGCTGTTTTTT. Its protein product is CASLRHQNTGELFF. J is TRBJ2-2 and V is TRBV6-1; no firm D call. V lost 8 bases, J lost 1 base, and 11 bases lay in between. Per the germline V gene, CDR1 is MNHNS and CDR2 is SASEGT. The CDR3 contains 14 residues.

The V gene is TRBV19, the J gene TRBJ2-1, with 9 nucleotides matching TRBD2. The ends lost 2 bases at V and 3 bases at J; junction bases unmatched: 11. Germline-derived CDR1 and CDR2 are LNHDA and SQIVND (reference sequence). CDR3 length equals 18 residues. This chain's CDR3 is CASSISLSLAGLYNEQFF. The CDR3 DNA reads as TGTGCCAGTAGTATATCCCTTTCTCTAGCGGGACTCTACAATGAGCAGTTCTTC.

The gene calls are TRBV28 and TRBJ1-2, with 7 bases fitting TRBD1. Germline CDR1 is MDHEN and CDR2 is SYDVKM. V shed 5 bases and J 4 bases; nucleotides not matched to a gene: 7. The CDR3 has 14 residues. The CDR3 here is CASSNPRGAYGYTF. The CDR3, as DNA: TGTGCCAGCAGTAACCCCAGGGGGGCCTATGGCTACACCTTC.

The chain joins TRBV5-6 to TRBJ1-3; TRBD1 might be the D (5 bases). Per germline, CDR1 SGHDT and CDR2 YYEEEE. The V gene lost 3 bases and the J gene lost 0 bases, with 13 bases spanning the gap. This CDR3 region has 16 residues. For the CDR3, the DNA is TGTGCCAGCAGCTGGGGCAGTTTCAACTCTGGAAACACCATATATTTT. It codes for CASSWGSFNSGNTIYF.

The rearrangement links TRBV5-4 to TRBJ1-2; TRBD1 agrees at 9 bases. After removal of 5 bases from V and 1 base from J, the junction contained 6 bases not matched to a gene. This CDR3 has 15 residues. The germline V gene has CDR1 SGHNT and CDR2 YYREEE (reference sequence). The DNA of the CDR3 is TGTGCCAGCAGTCAAGGACAGGGGCGTAACTATGGCTACACCTTC. Translated: CASSQGQGRNYGYTF.

The DNA for the CDR3 is TGTGCCAGCAGCTTAAACAGGGCAAGCTCTGGAAACACCATATATTTT. Encoded protein: CASSLNRASSGNTIYF. This chain links TRBV7-2 with TRBJ1-3; the D gene is possibly TRBD1 (6 bases). The CDR3 is 16 amino acids. Germline V gives CDR1 SGHTA, CDR2 FQGNSA. V was trimmed by 2 bases and J by 0 bases, leaving 11 bases between them.

This sequence joins TRBV10-3 and TRBJ1-2, with 9 bases aligning to TRBD1. The CDR3 is 18 residues long. Germline-derived CDR1 and CDR2 are ENHRY and SYGVKD. The V gene end was trimmed by 3 bases and the J gene end by 0 bases; junction bases not matched to a gene: 11. The CDR3 reads CAISDQQGARRANYGYTF. CDR3 bases: TGTGCCATCAGTGACCAACAGGGGGCCCGGAGGGCTAACTATGGCTACACCTTC.

V usage is TRBV6-1 and J usage is TRBJ2-7, with D possibly TRBD1 on 6 matching bases. Germline values: CDR1 MNHNS, CDR2 SASEGT. The CDR3 runs 12 residues. The ends were cut back, 7 bases at V and 3 bases at J, with 10 bases in the middle. CDR3 amino acids: CASTPDSYEQYF. CDR3 coding DNA: TGTGCCAGCACACCGGACAGCTACGAGCAGTACTTC.

This chain joins TRBV15 and TRBJ2-3, with 10 positions matching TRBD1. The CDR3 is 15 residues long. Germline CDR1 LNHNV, CDR2 YYDKDF (reference sequence). J was trimmed by 4 bases and V by 4 bases; bases with no gene match: 5. The chain's CDR3 is CATSKDRGRADTQYF. The CDR3 DNA follows: TGTGCCACCAGCAAGGACAGGGGGAGAGCAGATACGCAGTATTTT.

The chain combines TRBV10-3 with TRBJ2-5, with 10 bases fitting TRBD2. The V and J ends lost 0 bases and 2 bases, in that order; junction bases with no gene match: 3. Per germline, CDR1 ENHRY and CDR2 SYGVKD. This CDR3 is 16 amino acids long. The CDR3 DNA reads TGTGCCATCAGTGAGTCTAGCGGGGGGCTACAAGAGACCCAGTACTTC. It encodes CAISESSGGLQETQYF.

This chain uses TRBV13 with TRBJ1-6; no clear D gene. The V and J ends lost 2 bases and 9 bases respectively, with 11 bases between them. The germline gives CDR1 PRHDT, CDR2 FYEKMQ (reference sequence). The CDR3 totals 14 residues. CDR3 sequence (DNA): TGTGCCAGCAGCTTACGCGCTGGAGGTTCACCCCTCCACTTT. Protein product: CASSLRAGGSPLHF.

This chain joins TRBV5-1 and TRBJ1-2; the D gene is possibly TRBD1 (5 bases). This CDR3 region has 14 residues. Trimming shortened V by 2 bases and J by 7 bases, and 15 bases separated the two germline ends. CDR1 is SGHRS, CDR2 YFSETQ, per germline. CDR3 loop: CASSFNGGGGGYTF. The CDR3 coding sequence is TGCGCCAGCAGCTTTAACGGAGGCGGGGGTGGCTACACCTTC.

V usage is TRBV11-2 and J usage is TRBJ2-7; 8 nucleotides align to TRBD2. Trimming at V came to 1 base and at J to 2 bases, leaving 13 bases not matched to a gene. This CDR3 region has 18 residues. Germline V gives CDR1 SGHAT, CDR2 FQNNGV. CDR3 DNA sequence: TGTGCCAGCAGCTTAGTATCTTGGGCTAGCGGGCCTACCTACGAGCAGTACTTC. As protein: CASSLVSWASGPTYEQYF.

This clone occurred once. J is TRBJ2-5 and V is TRBV10-3; TRBD1 matches 7 bases. This CDR3 region has 13 residues. Per the germline V gene, CDR1 is ENHRY and CDR2 is SYGVKD. Losses at the gene ends were 4 bases for V and 1 base for J; bases not matched to a gene: 0. CDR3 amino acids: CAISGTGQETQYF. Here the CDR3 DNA reads TGTGCCATCAGTGGGACAGGCCAAGAGACCCAGTACTTC.